The present T cell receptor (beta chain) was sequenced within a study of T cell responses to AZD1222 COVID-19 vaccine. General observations from the study: Clonal diversity was possibly underestimated; the donors were predominantly white British and more often female. Nearly half of spike-specific TCRs reportedly target variant regions that are unmutated in the B.1.351 and B.1.1.7 variants.

Libraries were prepared by immunoSEQ multiplex PCR; TCRdb keeps only in-frame clonotypes and omits some of them. The repertoire has more than 95,000 clones, around nine tenths of them found once; the top ten carry under 8.5%. The CDR3 length is 12 residues. V lost 5 bases and J 4 bases, leaving 6 bases between the germline ends. As regards this clone: What it binds is not known.

The chain links TRBV12-3 or TRBV12-4 to TRBJ1-5; the D is unclear. The source is an adult in good health. The sequencing here drew on peripheral blood, taken on day 0 of AZD1222 vaccination. As DNA, the CDR3 is TGTGCCAGCAGTCCCCAAAATCAGCCCCAGCATTTT. As protein: CASSPQNQPQHF.